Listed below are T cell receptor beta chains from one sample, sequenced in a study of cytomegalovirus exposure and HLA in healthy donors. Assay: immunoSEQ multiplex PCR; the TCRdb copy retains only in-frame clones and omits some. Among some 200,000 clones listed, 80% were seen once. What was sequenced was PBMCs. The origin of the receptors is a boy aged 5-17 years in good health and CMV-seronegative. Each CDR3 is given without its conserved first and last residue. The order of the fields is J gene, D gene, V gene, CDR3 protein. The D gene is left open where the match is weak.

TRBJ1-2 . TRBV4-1 ASSRVGGHYGYT
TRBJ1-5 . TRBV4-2 ASSQLDGVNQPQH
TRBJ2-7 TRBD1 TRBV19 ASSIGTGVFEQY
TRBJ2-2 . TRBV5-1 ASSLEPTGELF
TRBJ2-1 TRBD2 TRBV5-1 ASSLETGGPGNEQF
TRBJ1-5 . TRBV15 ATSRGLYENQPQH
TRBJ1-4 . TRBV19 ASSIGSAGTNEKLF
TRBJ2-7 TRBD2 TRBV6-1 ASSEEAGGPYEQY
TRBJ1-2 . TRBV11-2 ASSLTPGNGYT
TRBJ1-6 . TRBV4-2 ASSQVQGKVLRSPLH
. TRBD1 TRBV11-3 ASTGGAGNEQY
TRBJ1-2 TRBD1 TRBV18 ASSPTGGYGYT
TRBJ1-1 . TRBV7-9 SSSLEGASNTEAF
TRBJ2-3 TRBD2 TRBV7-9 ASSLVLAGESDTQY
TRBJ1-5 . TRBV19 ASSIDTPGTLGNQPQH
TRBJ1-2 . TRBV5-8 ARIKGSGGYT
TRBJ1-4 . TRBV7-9 ASSLVQAPLREKLF
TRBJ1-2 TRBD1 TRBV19 ASSIGTANYGYT
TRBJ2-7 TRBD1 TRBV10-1 ASMGGTGSPGEQY
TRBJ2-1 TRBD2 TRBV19 ASSKTSGRVPPYNEQF
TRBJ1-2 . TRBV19 ASSIKETDYGYT
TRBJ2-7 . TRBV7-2 ASSLVSHEQY
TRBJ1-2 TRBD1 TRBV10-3 AISESQGARGYT
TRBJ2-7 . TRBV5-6 ASSLIQTYEQY
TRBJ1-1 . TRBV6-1 ASTPRDRGTF
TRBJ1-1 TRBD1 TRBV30 AWTIDRGYAEAF
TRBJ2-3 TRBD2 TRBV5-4 ASSFSGRASTDTQY
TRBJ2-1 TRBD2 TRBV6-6 ASSYVLAEHNEQF
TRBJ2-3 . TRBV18 ASSPGAGQTIDTQY
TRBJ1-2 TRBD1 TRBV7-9 ASSPGQGDGYT
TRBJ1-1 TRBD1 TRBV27 ASSPVRPGTANTEAF
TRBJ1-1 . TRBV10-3 AISSDSQNTEAF
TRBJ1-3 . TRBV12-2 ASRHRQSSVGNTIY
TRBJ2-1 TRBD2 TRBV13 ASSFYGLLWTSGRVGNEQF
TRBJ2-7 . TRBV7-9 SSSWGGAVHPYEQY
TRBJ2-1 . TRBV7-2 ASSLAPRGSSFYNEQF
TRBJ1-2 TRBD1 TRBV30 AWSADIQGGYGYT
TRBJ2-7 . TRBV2 ASSPGEAYEQY
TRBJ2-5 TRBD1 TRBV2 ASSEDRGETQY
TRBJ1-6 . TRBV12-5 ASAQQGNSPLH
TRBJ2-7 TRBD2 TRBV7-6 ASSLGGGGRNTYEQY
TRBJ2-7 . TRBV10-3 AISEGGLYEQY
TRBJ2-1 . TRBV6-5 ASSSQGDEQF
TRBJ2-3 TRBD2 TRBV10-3 AISELGLAGVSDTQY
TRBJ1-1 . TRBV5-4 ASSLQGNTEAF
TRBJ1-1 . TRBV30 AWSPLGGMNTEAF
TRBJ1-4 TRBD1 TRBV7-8 ASSLPRQGRGKLF
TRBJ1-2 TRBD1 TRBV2 ASRQGTGGGYT
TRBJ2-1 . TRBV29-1 SVERESGSSDEQF
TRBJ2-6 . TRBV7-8 ASSLDSGGAGANVLT
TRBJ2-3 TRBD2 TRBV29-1 SVGAGGYAGTDTQY
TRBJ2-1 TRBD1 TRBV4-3 ASSQGRDRGLKGEQF
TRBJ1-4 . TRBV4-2 ASSHGNSATNEKLF
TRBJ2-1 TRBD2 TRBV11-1 ASSEIGLAGLSYNEQF
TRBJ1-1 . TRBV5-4 ASSLRGMNTEAF
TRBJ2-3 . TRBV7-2 ASSLGRAGTHTDTQY